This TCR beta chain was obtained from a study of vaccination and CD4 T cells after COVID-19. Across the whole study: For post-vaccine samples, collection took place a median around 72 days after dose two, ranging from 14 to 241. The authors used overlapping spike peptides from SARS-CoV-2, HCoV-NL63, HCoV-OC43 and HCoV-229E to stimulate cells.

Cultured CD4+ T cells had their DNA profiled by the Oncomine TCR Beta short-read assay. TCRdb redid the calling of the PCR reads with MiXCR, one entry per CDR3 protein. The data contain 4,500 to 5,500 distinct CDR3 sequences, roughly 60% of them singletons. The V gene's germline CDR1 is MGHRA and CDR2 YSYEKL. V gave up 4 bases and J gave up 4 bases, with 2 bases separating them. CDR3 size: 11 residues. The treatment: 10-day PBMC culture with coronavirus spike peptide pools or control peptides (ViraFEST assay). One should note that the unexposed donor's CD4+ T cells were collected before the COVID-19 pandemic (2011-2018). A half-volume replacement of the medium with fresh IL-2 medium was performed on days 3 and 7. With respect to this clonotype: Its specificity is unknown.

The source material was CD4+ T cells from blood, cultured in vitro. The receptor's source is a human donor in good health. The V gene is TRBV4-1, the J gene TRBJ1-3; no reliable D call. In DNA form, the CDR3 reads TGCGCCAGCAGCCGAGGAAACACCATATATTTT. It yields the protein CASSRGNTIYF.